A single sample is the source of the 7 T cell receptor beta chains below, sequenced in a study of regulatory T cells in long-lasting Graves disease. Stated time point: persistent/refractory GD, antithyroid drugs over 5 years with positive TRAb. Extracted RNA from PBMCs served as the source of the TCR library. The TCR beta library used iRepertoire HTBI primers with Arm-PCR amplification of CDR3. TCRdb recomputed calls from the multiplex PCR reads with MiXCR, one row per CDR3 protein. The sample shows hundreds of thousands of distinct CDR3 sequences, around 32% of them seen only once. The material sequenced was peripheral blood mononuclear cells (PBMCs), taken when the disease was refractory, from a patient treated with antithyroid drugs. Source of these receptors: a female donor with Graves disease.

The chain is built from TRBV2 and TRBJ2-1; a weak D match, TRBD1 (5 bases). Looked up from germline, CDR1 is SNHLY and CDR2 is FYNNEI. The ends were cut back, 6 bases at V and 5 bases at J, with 8 bases in the middle. The CDR3 is 12 amino acids. This CDR3 reads CASRDINNEQFF. As DNA, the CDR3 is TGTGCCAGCAGGGACATTAACAATGAGCAGTTCTTC.

This chain joins TRBV10-3 and TRBJ1-1; no definite D call. V lost 3 bases and J lost 0, with 8 bases in between. CDR3 length equals 14 residues. Germline-derived CDR1 and CDR2 are ENHRY and SYGVKD. The CDR3 region is CAISELTMNTEAFF. CDR3 nucleotide sequence: TGTGCCATCAGTGAATTAACGATGAACACTGAAGCTTTCTTT.

The chain is built from TRBV19 and TRBJ2-2; possibly TRBD2 for D (6 bases). Deletions cut 5 bases from V and 4 bases from J, with 14 bases between. This CDR3 is 15 amino acids long. Per germline, CDR1 LNHDA and CDR2 SQIVND (reference sequence). DNA for the CDR3: TGTGCCAGTAGTGAGTGGAGGGCGGGCACCGGGGAGCTGTTTTTT. This encodes CASSEWRAGTGELFF.

The chain recombines TRBV5-1 with TRBJ1-4, with TRBD1 identical over 7 bases. V lost 0 bases and J lost 8; bases outside the gene matches: 7. Germline V gives CDR1 SGHRS, CDR2 YFSETQ. The CDR3 is made up of 15 amino acids. Written as DNA, the CDR3 is TGCGCCAGCAGCTTGGAAGGGGGCTTGGGGGAAAAACTGTTTTTT. Translation: CASSLEGGLGEKLFF.

The gene calls are TRBV11-2 and TRBJ2-7; 8 bases are a match to TRBD2. Germline CDR1 and CDR2: SGHAT and FQNNGV. V gave up 5 bases and J gave up 4 bases; unmatched junction bases: 13. The CDR3 consists of 16 residues. This CDR3 is CASSPRGGGSPYEQYF. Written as DNA, the CDR3 is TGTGCCAGCAGCCCCCGGGGGGGCGGGAGTCCGTACGAGCAGTACTTC.

This clonotype was seen just once. This sequence may be a read error, since a much larger clone differs from it by one base. V usage is TRBV28 and J usage is TRBJ1-1, with D possibly being TRBD1 (6 bases). This CDR3 comprises 15 residues. Germline CDR1 MDHEN, CDR2 SYDVKM. CDR3 region: CASSLGGFMNTEALF. Written as DNA, the CDR3 is TGTGCCAGCAGTTTAGGGGGCTTCATGAACACTGAAGCTCTCTTT.

This clonotype was seen a few times. The chain is built from TRBV11-2 and TRBJ2-5; D perhaps matches TRBD1 (6 bases). The CDR3 totals 16 residues. V was trimmed by 2 bases and J by 5 bases, leaving 18 bases between them. Germline V gene data show CDR1 as SGHAT and CDR2 as FQNNGV. Here the CDR3 reads CASSLLGGRGWETQYF. Written as DNA, the CDR3 is TGTGCCAGCAGCTTATTAGGGGGAAGGGGTTGGGAGACCCAGTACTTC.